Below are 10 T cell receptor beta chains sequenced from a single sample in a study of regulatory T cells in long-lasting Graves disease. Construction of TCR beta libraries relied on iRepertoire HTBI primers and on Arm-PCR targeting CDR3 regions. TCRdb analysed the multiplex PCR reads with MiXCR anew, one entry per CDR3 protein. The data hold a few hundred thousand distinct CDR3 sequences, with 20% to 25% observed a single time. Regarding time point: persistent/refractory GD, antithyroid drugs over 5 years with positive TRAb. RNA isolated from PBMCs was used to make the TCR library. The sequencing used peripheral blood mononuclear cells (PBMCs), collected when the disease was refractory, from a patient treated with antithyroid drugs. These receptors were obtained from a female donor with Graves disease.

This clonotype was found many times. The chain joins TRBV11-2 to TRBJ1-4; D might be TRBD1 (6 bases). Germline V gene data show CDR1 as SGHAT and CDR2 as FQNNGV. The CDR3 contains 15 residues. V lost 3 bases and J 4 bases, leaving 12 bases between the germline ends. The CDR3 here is CASSFSGVVNEKLFF. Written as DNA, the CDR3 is TGTGCCAGCAGCTTTTCAGGGGTGGTTAATGAAAAACTGTTTTTT.

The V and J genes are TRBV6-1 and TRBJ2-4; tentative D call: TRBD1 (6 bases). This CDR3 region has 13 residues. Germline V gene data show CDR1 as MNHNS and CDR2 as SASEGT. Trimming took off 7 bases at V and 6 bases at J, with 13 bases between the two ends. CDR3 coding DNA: TGTGCCAGCACCACTCAACAGGGAAACATTCAGTACTTC. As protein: CASTTQQGNIQYF.

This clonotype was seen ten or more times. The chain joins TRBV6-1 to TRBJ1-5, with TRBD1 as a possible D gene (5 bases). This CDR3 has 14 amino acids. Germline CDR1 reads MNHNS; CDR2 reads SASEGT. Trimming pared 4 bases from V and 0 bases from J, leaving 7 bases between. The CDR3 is CASSVTGSNQPQHF. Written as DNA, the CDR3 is TGTGCCAGCAGTGTAACAGGTAGCAATCAGCCCCAGCATTTT.

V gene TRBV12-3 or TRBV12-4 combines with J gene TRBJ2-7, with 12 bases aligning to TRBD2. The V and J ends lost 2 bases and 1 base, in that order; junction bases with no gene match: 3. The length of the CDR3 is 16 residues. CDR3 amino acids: CASSLQLAGGSYEQYF. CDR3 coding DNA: TGTGCCAGCAGTTTACAACTAGCGGGGGGTTCCTACGAGCAGTACTTC.

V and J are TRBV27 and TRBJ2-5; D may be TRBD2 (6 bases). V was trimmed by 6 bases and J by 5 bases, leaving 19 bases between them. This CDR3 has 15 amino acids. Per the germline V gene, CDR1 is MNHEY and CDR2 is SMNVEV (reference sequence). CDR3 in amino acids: CASRRSPAGPETQYF. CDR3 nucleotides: TGTGCCAGCAGAAGAAGCCCGGCGGGGCCGGAGACCCAGTACTTC.

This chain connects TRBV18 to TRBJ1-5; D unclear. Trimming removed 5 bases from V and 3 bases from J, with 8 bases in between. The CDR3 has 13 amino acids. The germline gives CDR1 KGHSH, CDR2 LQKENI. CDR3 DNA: TGTGCCAGCTCATCGGGCCTCAATCAGCCCCAGCATTTT. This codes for CASSSGLNQPQHF.

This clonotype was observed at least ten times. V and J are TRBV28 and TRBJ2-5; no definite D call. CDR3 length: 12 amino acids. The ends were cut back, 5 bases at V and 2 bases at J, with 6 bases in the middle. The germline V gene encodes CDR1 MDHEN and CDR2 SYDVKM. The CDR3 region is CASSKYQETQYF. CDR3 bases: TGTGCCAGCAGTAAATATCAAGAGACCCAGTACTTC.

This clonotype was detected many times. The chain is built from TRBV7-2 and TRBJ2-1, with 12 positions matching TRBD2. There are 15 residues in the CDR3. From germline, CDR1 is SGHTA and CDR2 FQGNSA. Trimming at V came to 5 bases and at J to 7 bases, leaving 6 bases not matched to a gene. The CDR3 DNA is TGTGCCAGCAGCCTAGGACTAGCGGGACAAAATGAGCAGTTCTTC. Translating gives CASSLGLAGQNEQFF.

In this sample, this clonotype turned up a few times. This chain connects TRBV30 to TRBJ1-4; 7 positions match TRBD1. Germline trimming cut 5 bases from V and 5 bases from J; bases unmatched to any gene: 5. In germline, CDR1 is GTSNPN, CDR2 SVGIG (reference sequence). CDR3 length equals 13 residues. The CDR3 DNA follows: TGTGCCTGGCAGGGACAGATAAATGAAAAACTGTTTTTT. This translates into CAWQGQINEKLFF.

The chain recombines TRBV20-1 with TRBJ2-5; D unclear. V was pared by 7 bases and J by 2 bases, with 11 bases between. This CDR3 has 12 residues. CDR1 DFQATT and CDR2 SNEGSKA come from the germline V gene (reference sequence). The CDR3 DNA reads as TGCAGTGTTACCGGGTTTCAAGAGACCCAGTACTTC. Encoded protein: CSVTGFQETQYF.